One and the same sample provided the 13 T cell receptor beta chains below, sequenced in a study of CD8 T cells in Susac syndrome. When the RNA was reverse transcribed, random hexamers were used with an input of roughly 0.45 to 1 ug. One entry per CDR3 protein results from TCRdb running MiXCR on the immunoSEQ multiplex PCR reads. In the table there are 130,000 or so distinct CDR3 sequences, 75% to 90% of which are singletons. Sequencing was performed on CD8+ T cells from PBMCs. All receptors derive from a human donor with multiple sclerosis.

The chain is built from TRBV19 and TRBJ2-5; no clear D gene. Germline V gene data show CDR1 as LNHDA and CDR2 as SQIVND (reference sequence). V dropped 1 base and J dropped 2 bases, with 8 bases sitting between them. The CDR3 runs to 14 residues. The CDR3 nucleotides are TGTGCCAGTAGTATAGGTGGGCAGCAAGAGACCCAGTACTTC. Its translation: CASSIGGQQETQYF.

The V and J genes are TRBV4-1 and TRBJ2-2, with D unresolved. CDR3 length: 15 residues. The germline V gene has CDR1 MGHRA and CDR2 YSYEKL. V dropped 3 bases and J dropped 8 bases, with 16 bases sitting between them. CDR3 DNA: TGCGCCAGCAGCCAGAAACATCCCATGAATGGGGAGCTGTTTTTT. Amino acid sequence: CASSQKHPMNGELFF.

This clonotype was counted a few times. The V and J genes are TRBV7-9 and TRBJ2-7, with D perhaps matching TRBD2 (5 bases). V gave up 2 bases and J gave up 3 bases, with 8 bases separating them. The CDR3 is 13 residues long. Per the germline V gene, CDR1 is SEHNR and CDR2 is FQNEAQ (reference sequence). The CDR3 here is CASSLIGIYEQYF. The CDR3 nucleotides read TGTGCCAGCAGCTTAATCGGGATCTACGAGCAGTACTTC.

The chain combines TRBV12-5 with TRBJ1-2; D gene unclear. Germline V gene lookup returns CDR1 LGHNT and CDR2 FRNRAP. Trimming stripped 0 bases from V and 7 bases from J, with 9 bases between. The CDR3 totals 13 residues. The CDR3 sequence: CASGLVPQVGYTF. For the CDR3, the DNA is TGTGCTAGTGGTTTGGTCCCCCAGGTTGGCTACACCTTC.

The chain combines TRBV4-2 with TRBJ2-7; TRBD2 agrees at 8 bases. The CDR3 has 15 amino acids. Germline V gene lookup returns CDR1 LGHNA and CDR2 YNFKEQ. V was clipped by 0 bases and J by 5 bases; unmatched bases: 6. The CDR3 region is CASSQDGGVLDEQYF. The DNA of the CDR3 is TGTGCCAGCAGCCAAGACGGGGGGGTCCTTGACGAGCAGTACTTC.

V usage is TRBV12-3 or TRBV12-4 and J usage is TRBJ1-2, with 10 bases aligning to TRBD1. The junction had 7 bases not matched to a gene; V was cut back by 5 bases and J by 7 bases. The CDR3 is 14 amino acids. CDR3 sequence (DNA): TGTGCCAGCAGTCCCGGGACAGGGGTATCTGGCTACACCTTC. Protein: CASSPGTGVSGYTF.

The chain recombines TRBV7-8 with TRBJ1-3; D unclear. The CDR3 spans 11 residues. With 2 bases removed from V and 5 bases from J, the gap between germline ends came to 1 base. CDR1 and CDR2 from the germline V gene are SGHVS and FQNEAQ. CDR3 sequence: CASSLRNTIYF. Written as DNA, the CDR3 is TGTGCCAGCAGCTTAAGAAACACCATATATTTT.

The chain joins TRBV7-9 to TRBJ1-1, with D possibly being TRBD1 (6 bases). This CDR3 spans 12 amino acids. Germline V gene data show CDR1 as SEHNR and CDR2 as FQNEAQ (reference sequence). The V gene lost 1 base and the J gene lost 6 bases, with 6 bases spanning the gap. CDR3 bases: TGTGCCAGCAGCTTAGGGACAGCTGAAGCTTTCTTT. Protein: CASSLGTAEAFF.

In DNA form, the CDR3 reads TGCGCCAGCAGCTCCGACCCGCAGACGGAGGACTCCTACAATGAGCAGTTCTTC. This encodes CASSSDPQTEDSYNEQFF. The V and J genes are TRBV5-1 and TRBJ2-1; weak D call: TRBD2 (5 bases). This CDR3 has 18 residues. V gave up 3 bases and J gave up 0 bases, with 19 bases separating them. The germline V gene has CDR1 SGHRS and CDR2 YFSETQ.

The CDR3 loop is CASGLGLAAYEQYV. The CDR3 coding sequence is TGTGCTAGTGGTTTGGGACTAGCCGCCTACGAGCAGTACGTC. The chain links TRBV12-5 to TRBJ2-7; 7 bases are shared with TRBD2. The CDR3 consists of 14 residues. With V trimmed by 1 base and J by 2 bases, 2 bases remained unmatched. Germline V gene data show CDR1 as LGHNT and CDR2 as FRNRAP.

This clonotype has just a few counts. The V gene is TRBV27, the J gene TRBJ2-2; D gene unclear. The CDR3 totals 14 residues. V was trimmed by 0 bases and J by 5 bases, leaving 7 bases between them. Germline assignment: CDR1 MNHEY and CDR2 SMNVEV (reference sequence). CDR3 amino acids: CASSLSVGTGELFF. CDR3 nucleotide sequence: TGTGCCAGCAGTTTATCCGTGGGGACCGGGGAGCTGTTTTTT.

The CDR3 sequence: CSVPQGKERGYTF. The CDR3 DNA sequence: TGCAGCGTTCCACAGGGGAAGGAGAGGGGCTACACCTTC. The genes are TRBV29-1 and TRBJ1-2, with 7 bases lining up with TRBD1. CDR1 is SQVTM, CDR2 ANQGSEA, per germline. V shed 5 bases and J 8 bases; nucleotides not matched to a gene: 11. The CDR3 sequence is 13 residues long.

This chain uses TRBV3-1 with TRBJ2-5, with D perhaps matching TRBD1 (5 bases). The CDR3 has 17 residues. V shed 2 bases and J shed 1 base, with 17 bases lying between them. CDR1 and CDR2 from the germline V gene are LGHDT and YNNKEL (reference sequence). CDR3 sequence (DNA): TGTGCCAGCAGCCAATGGGAACAGGCAAATGGCCAAGAGACCCAGTACTTC. Amino acid sequence: CASSQWEQANGQETQYF.